This T cell receptor beta chain stems from a study of blood T cells in healthy people across ages. Study outcomes and limitations: Diversity of TCR beta per million T cells declined in a roughly linear way with age. The authors considered diversity estimates from one million T cells to be underestimates. A greater number of naive CD4+ cells and higher diversity distinguished long-lived donors from aged donors.

A note on this clonotype: Its antigen remains unidentified.

A second PCR, run for roughly 7 to 12 cycles, used a sample-barcoded 5' primer plus a J-beta primer mix. Each CDR3 protein is one row after TCRdb ran MiXCR on the 5' RACE reads. The table records about 640,000 distinct CDR3 sequences, over 40% of them present only once. PBMCs numbering at least 7 million were isolated per sample. The CDR3 length is 15 residues. J was trimmed by 3 bases and V by 5 bases; bases with no gene match: 8. Germline V gene sequence: CDR1 DFQATT, CDR2 SNEGSKA (reference sequence). The source of this sequence is an elderly man in good health. Specimen: blood. The gene calls are TRBV20-1 and TRBJ2-3, with 10 bases that match TRBD2. This chain's CDR3 is CSAGLAGAWTDTQYF. The CDR3 nucleotides read TGCAGTGCTGGGCTAGCGGGGGCCTGGACAGATACGCAGTATTTT.